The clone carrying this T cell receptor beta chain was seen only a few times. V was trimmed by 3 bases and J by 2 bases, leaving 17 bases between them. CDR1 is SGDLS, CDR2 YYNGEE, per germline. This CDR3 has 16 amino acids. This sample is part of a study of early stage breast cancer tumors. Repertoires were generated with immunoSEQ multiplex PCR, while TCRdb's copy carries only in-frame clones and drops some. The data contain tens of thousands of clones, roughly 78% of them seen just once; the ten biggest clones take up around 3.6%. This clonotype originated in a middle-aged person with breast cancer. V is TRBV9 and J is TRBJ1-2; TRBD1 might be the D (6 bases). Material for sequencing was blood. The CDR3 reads CASSEPGGQGNYGYTF. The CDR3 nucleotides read TGTGCCAGCAGCGAGCCTGGTGGGCAGGGGAACTATGGCTACACCTTC.